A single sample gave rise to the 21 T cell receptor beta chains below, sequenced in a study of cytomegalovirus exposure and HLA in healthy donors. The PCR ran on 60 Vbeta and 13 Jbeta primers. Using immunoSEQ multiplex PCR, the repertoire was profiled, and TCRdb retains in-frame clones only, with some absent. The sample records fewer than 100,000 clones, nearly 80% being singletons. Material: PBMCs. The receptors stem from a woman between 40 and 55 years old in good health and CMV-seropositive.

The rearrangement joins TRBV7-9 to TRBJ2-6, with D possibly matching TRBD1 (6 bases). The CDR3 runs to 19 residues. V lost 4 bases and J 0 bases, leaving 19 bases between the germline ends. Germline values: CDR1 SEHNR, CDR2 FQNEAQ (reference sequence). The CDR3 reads CASSWSLQGTHSGANVLTF. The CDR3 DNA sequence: TGTGCCAGCAGCTGGAGCTTACAGGGTACCCACTCTGGGGCCAACGTCCTGACTTTC.

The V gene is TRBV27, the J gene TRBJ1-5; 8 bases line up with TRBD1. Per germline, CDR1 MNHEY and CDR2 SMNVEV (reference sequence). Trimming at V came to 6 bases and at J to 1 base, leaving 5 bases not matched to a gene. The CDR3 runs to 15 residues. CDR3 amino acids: CASRPGGASNQPQHF. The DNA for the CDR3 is TGTGCCAGCAGACCAGGGGGCGCGAGCAATCAGCCCCAGCATTTT.

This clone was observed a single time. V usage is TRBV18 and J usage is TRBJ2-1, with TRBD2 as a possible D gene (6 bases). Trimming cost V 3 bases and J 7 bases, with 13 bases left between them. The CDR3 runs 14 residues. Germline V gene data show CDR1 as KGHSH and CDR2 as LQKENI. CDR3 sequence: CASSPSQEGNEQFF. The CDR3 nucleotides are TGTGCCAGCTCACCCAGCCAGGAGGGGAATGAGCAGTTCTTC.

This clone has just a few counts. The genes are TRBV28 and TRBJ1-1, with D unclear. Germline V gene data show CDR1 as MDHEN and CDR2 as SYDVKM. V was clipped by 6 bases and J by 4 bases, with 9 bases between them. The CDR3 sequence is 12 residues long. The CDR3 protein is CASSRLVTEAFF. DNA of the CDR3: TGTGCCAGCAGCCGACTGGTCACTGAAGCTTTCTTT.

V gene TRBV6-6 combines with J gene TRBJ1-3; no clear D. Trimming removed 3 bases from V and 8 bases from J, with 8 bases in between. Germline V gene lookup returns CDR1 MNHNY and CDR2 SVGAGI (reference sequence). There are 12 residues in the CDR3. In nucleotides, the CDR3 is TGTGCCAGCAGTTATTTGGTAGACACCATATATTTT. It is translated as CASSYLVDTIYF.

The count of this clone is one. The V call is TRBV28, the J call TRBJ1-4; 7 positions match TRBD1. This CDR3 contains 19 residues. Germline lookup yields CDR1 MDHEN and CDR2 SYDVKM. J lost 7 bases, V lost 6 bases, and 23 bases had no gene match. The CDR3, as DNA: TGTGCCAGCAGCCCCACCGGGACAGCCTTCAGCCGCTTACGTGAAAAACTGTTTTTT. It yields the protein CASSPTGTAFSRLREKLFF. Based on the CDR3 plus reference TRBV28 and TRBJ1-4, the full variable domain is DVKVTQSSRYLVKRTGEKVFLECVQDMDHENMFWYRQDPGLGLRLIYFSYDVKMKEKGDIPEGYSVSREKKERFSLILESASTNQTSMYLCASSPTGTAFSRLREKLFFGSGTQLSVL.

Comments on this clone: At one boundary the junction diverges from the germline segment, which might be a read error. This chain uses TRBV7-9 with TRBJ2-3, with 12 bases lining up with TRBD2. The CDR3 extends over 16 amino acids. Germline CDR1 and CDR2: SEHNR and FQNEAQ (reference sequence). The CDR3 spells CSSSLAASGREDTQYF. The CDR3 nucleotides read TGTTCCAGCAGCTTAGCGGCTAGCGGGAGGGAAGATACGCAGTATTTT.

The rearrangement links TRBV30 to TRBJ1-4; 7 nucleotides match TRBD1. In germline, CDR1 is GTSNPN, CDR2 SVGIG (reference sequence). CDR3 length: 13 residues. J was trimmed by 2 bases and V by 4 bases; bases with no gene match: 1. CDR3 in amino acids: CAWKQGTNEKLFF. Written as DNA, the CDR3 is TGTGCCTGGAAACAGGGGACTAATGAAAAACTGTTTTTT.

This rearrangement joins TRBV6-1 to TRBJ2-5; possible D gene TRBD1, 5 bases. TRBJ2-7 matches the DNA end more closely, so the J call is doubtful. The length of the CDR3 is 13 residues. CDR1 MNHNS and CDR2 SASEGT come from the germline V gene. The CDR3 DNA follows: TGTGCCAGCAGTTGGACACTGATGGGCGAGCAGTACTTC. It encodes CASSWTLMGEQYF.

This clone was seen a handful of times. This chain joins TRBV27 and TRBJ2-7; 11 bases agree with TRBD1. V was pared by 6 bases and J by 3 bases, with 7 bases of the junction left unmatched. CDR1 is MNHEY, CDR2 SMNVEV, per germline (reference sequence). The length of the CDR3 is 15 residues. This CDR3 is CASRRGTGGNYEQYF. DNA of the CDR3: TGTGCCAGCAGACGAGGGACAGGGGGAAACTACGAGCAGTACTTC.

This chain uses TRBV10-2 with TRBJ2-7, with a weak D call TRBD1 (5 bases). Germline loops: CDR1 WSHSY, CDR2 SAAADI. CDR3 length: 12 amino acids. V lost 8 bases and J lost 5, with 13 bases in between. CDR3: CASGAQVHEQYF. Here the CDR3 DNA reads TGCGCCAGCGGGGCACAGGTTCACGAGCAGTACTTC.

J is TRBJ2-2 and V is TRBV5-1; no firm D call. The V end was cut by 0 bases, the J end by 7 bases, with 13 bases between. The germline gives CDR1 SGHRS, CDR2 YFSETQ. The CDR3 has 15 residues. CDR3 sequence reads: CASSLDGNVVGELFF. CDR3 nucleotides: TGCGCCAGCAGCTTGGACGGTAATGTTGTCGGGGAGCTGTTTTTT.

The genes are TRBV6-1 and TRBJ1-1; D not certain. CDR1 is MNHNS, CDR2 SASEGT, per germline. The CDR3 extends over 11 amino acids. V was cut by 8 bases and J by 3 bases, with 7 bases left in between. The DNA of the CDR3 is TGTGCCAGCGGAGCCTACACTGAAGCTTTCTTT. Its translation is CASGAYTEAFF.

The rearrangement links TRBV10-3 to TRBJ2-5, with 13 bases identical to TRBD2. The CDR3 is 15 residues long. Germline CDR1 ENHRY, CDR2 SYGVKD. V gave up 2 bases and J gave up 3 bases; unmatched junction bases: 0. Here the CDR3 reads CAISETSGREETQYF. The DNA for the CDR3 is TGTGCCATCAGTGAGACTAGCGGGAGGGAAGAGACCCAGTACTTC.

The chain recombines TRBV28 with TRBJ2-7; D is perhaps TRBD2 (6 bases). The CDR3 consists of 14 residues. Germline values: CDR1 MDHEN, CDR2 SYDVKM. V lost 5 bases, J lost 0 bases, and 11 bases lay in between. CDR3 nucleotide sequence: TGTGCCAGCAGTCTGACGGACTACTCCTACGAGCAGTACTTC. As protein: CASSLTDYSYEQYF.

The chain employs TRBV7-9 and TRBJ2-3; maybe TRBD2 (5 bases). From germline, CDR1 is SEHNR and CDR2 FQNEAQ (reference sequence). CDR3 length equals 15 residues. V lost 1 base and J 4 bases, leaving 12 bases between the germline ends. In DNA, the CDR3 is TGTGCCAGCAGCTTAGGAGGGATTAGCTCAGATACGCAGTATTTT. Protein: CASSLGGISSDTQYF.

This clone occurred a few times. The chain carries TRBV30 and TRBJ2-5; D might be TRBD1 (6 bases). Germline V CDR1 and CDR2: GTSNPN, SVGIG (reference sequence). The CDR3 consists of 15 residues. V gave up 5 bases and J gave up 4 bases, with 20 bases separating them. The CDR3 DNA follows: TGTGCCTGGGGGCTAGGGCAGGGGAATGGAGAGACCCAGTACTTC. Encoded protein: CAWGLGQGNGETQYF.

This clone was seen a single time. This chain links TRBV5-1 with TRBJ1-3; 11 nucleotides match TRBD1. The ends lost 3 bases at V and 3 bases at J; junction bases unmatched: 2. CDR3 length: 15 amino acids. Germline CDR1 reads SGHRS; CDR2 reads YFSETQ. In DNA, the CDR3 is TGCGCCAGCAGCTCCGGGACAGGGGGTGGAAACACCATATATTTT. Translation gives CASSSGTGGGNTIYF.

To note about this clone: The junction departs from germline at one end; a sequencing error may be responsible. The DNA of the CDR3 is TGCAGTGCTAGTTTGACAGGGATAATCTTT. Its translation is CSASLTGIIF. V is TRBV20-1 and J is TRBJ1-1; 7 bases are shared with TRBD1. CDR1 DFQATT and CDR2 SNEGSKA come from the germline V gene (reference sequence). This CDR3 region has 10 residues.

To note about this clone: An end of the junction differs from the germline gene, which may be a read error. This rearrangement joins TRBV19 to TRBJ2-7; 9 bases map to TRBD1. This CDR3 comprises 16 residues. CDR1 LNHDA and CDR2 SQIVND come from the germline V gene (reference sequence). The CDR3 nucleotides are TGTGCCAGTAGTCGTGCCCCGGGACAGGGAGCCTACGAGCAGCACTTC. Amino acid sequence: CASSRAPGQGAYEQHF. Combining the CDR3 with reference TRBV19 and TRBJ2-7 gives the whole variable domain DGGITQSPKYLFRKEGQNVTLSCEQNLNHDAMYWYRQDPGQGLRLIYYSQIVNDFQKGDIAEGYSVSREKKESFPLTVTSAQKNPTAFYLCASSRAPGQGAYEQHFGPGTRLTVT.

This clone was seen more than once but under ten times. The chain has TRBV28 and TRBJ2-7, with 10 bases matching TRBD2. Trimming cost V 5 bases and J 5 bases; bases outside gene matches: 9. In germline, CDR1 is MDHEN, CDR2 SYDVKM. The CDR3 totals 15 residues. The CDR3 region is CASSPPSLAGNEQYF. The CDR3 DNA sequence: TGTGCCAGCAGTCCCCCCTCACTAGCGGGAAACGAGCAGTACTTC.